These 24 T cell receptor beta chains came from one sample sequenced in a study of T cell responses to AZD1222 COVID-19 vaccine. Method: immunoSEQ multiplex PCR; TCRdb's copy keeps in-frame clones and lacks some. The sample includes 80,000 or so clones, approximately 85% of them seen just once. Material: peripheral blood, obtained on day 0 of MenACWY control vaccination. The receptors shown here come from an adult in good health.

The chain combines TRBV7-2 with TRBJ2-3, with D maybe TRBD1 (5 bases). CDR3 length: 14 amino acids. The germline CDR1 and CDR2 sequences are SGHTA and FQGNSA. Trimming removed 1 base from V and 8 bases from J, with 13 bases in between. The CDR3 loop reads CASSLEAGLVTQYF. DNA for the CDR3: TGTGCCAGCAGCTTAGAGGCAGGGTTGGTTACGCAGTATTTT.

CDR3 region: CASSLTENIQYF. CDR3 DNA: TGTGCCAGCAGCTTAACAGAAAACATTCAGTACTTC. The rearrangement uses TRBV7-9 and TRBJ2-4; D remains unclear. CDR3 length equals 12 residues. The V and J ends lost 2 bases and 5 bases respectively, with 4 bases between them. The V gene's germline CDR1 is SEHNR and CDR2 FQNEAQ (reference sequence).

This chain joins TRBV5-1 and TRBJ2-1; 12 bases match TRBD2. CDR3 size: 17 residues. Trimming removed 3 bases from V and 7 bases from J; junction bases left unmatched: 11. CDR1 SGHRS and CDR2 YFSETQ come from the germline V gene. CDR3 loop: CASSSSSSGGAVNEQFF. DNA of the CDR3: TGCGCCAGCAGCTCTTCTTCTAGCGGGGGGGCCGTTAATGAGCAGTTCTTC.

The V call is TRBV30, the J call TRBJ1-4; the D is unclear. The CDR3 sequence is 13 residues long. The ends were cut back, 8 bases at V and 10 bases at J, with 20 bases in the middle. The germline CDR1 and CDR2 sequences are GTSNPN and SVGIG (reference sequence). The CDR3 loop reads CAVTPAGRGKLFF. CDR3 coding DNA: TGTGCCGTCACCCCGGCCGGACGGGGAAAACTGTTTTTT.

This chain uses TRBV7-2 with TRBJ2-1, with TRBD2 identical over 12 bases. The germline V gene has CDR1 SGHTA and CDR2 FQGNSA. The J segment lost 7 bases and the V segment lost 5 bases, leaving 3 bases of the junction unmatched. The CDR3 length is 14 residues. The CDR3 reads CASSLGLAGNEQFF. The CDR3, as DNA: TGTGCCAGCAGCCTAGGACTAGCGGGGAATGAGCAGTTCTTC.

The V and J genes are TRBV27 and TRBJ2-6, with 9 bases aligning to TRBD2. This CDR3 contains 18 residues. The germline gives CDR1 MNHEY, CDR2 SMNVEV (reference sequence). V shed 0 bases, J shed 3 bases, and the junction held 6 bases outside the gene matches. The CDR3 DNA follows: TGTGCCAGCAGTTTATCGGCGGGGGGGCTAGGTGGGGCCAACGTCCTGACTTTC. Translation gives CASSLSAGGLGGANVLTF.

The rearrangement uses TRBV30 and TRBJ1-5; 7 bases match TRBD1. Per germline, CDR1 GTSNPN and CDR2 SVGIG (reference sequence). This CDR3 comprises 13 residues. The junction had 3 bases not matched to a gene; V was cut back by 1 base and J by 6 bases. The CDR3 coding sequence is TGTGCCTGGAGTGGGGCAGGGGGTCAGCCCCAGCATTTT. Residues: CAWSGAGGQPQHF.

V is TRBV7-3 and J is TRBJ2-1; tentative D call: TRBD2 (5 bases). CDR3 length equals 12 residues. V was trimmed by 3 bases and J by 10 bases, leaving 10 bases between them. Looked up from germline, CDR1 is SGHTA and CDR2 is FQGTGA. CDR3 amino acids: CASSFGVGEQFF. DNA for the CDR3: TGTGCCAGCAGCTTCGGGGTGGGAGAGCAGTTCTTC.

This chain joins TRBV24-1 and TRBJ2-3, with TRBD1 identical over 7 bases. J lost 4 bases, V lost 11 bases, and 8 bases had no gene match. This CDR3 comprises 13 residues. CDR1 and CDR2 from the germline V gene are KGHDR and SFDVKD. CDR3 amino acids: CAIGGQVSDTQYF. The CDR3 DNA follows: TGTGCCATCGGAGGACAGGTTTCAGATACGCAGTATTTT.

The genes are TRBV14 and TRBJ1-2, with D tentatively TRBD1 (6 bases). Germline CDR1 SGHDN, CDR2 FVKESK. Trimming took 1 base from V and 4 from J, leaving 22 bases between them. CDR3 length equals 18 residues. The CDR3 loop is CASSQGSGHLSLLYGYTF. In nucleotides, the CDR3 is TGTGCCAGCAGCCAAGGTTCGGGACATTTATCATTACTCTATGGCTACACCTTC. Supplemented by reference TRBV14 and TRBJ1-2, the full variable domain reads EAGVTQFPSHSVIEKGQTVTLRCDPISGHDNLYWYRRVMGKEIKFLLHFVKESKQDESGMPNNRFLAERTGGTYSTLKVQPAELEDSGVYFCASSQGSGHLSLLYGYTFGSGTRLTVV.

In DNA form, the CDR3 reads TGTGCCAGCAGGCCGGGACAGGGGGAAGGCTACACCTTC. Amino acids: CASRPGQGEGYTF. J is TRBJ1-2 and V is TRBV6-5; 11 bases map to TRBD1. The J segment lost 8 bases and the V segment lost 6 bases, leaving 5 bases of the junction unmatched. Germline V CDR1 and CDR2: MNHEY, SVGAGI. The CDR3 covers 13 residues.

As DNA, the CDR3 is TGTGCCAGCAGCTCGGGACAGGGGGTGAGCTCCTACAATGAGCAGTTCTTC. Translated: CASSSGQGVSSYNEQFF. This chain links TRBV7-6 with TRBJ2-1, with 11 bases matching TRBD1. The ends lost 4 bases at V and 0 bases at J; junction bases unmatched: 5. This CDR3 has 17 residues. Germline lookup yields CDR1 SGHVS and CDR2 FNYEAQ.

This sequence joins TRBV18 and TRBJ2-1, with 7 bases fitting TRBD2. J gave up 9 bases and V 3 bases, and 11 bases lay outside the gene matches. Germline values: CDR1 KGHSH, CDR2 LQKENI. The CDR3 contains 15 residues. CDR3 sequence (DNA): TGTGCCAGCTCACCCGGGGTCACTAGCGATCGTGAGCAGTTCTTC. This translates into CASSPGVTSDREQFF. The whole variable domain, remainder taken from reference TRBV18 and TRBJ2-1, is NAGVMQNPRHLVRRRGQEARLRCSPMKGHSHVYWYRQLPEEGLKFMVYLQKENIIDESGMPKERFSAEFPKEGPSILRIQQVVRGDSAAYFCASSPGVTSDREQFFGPGTRLTVL.

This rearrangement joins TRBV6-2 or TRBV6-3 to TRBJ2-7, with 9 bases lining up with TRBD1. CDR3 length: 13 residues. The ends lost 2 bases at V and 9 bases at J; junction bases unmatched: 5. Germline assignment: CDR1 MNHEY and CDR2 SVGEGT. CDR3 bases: TGTGCCAGCAGTTACGACAGGGGGACGGGGCAGTACTTC. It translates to CASSYDRGTGQYF.

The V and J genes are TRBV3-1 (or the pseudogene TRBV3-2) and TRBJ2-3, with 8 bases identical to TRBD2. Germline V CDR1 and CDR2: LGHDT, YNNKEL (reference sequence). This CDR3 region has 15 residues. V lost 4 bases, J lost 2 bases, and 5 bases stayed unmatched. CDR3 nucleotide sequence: TGTGCCAGCAGCCCCGGGGGGGAGCCCACAGATACGCAGTATTTT. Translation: CASSPGGEPTDTQYF.

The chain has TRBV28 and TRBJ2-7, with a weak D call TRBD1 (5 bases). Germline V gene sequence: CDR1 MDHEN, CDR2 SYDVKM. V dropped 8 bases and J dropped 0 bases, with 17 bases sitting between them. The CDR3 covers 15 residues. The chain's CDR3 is CASHTEDKGSYEQYF. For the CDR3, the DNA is TGTGCCAGCCACACCGAGGACAAGGGCTCCTACGAGCAGTACTTC.

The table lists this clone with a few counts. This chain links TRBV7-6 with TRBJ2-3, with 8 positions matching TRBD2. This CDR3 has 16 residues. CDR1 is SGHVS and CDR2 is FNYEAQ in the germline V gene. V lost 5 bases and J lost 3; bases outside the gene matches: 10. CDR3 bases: TGTGCCAGCAGCCCCTCGGGGGGGGTAAGAACAGATACGCAGTATTTT. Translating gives CASSPSGGVRTDTQYF.

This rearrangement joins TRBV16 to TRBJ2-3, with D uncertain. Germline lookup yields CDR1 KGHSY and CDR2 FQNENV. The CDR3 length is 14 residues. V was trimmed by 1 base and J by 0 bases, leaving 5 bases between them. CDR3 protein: CASSQFASTDTQYF. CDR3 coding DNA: TGTGCCAGCAGCCAATTTGCAAGCACAGATACGCAGTATTTT.

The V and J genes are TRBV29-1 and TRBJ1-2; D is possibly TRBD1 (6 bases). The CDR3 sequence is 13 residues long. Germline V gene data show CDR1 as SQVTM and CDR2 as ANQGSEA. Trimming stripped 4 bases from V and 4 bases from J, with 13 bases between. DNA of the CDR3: TGCAGCGTTGTGGGGGCTGGCCTCTATGGCTACACCTTC. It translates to CSVVGAGLYGYTF.

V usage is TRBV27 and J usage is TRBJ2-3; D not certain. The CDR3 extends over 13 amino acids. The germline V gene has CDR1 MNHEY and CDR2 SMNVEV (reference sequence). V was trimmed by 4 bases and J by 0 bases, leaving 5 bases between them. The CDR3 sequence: CASSYASTDTQYF. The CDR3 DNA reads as TGTGCCAGCAGTTATGCAAGCACAGATACGCAGTATTTT.

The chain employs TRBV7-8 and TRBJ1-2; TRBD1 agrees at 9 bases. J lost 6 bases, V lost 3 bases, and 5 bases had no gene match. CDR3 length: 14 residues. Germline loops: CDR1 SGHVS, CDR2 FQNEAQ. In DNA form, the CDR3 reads TGTGCCAGCAGCTTGGGGACAGGGAGGGATGGCTACACCTTC. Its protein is CASSLGTGRDGYTF.

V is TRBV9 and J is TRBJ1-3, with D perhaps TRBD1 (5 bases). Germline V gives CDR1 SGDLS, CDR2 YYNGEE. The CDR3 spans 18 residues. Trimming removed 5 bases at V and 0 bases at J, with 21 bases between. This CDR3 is CASSSRDPGGVSGNTIYF. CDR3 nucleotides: TGTGCCAGCAGTTCTAGAGACCCGGGAGGGGTCTCTGGAAACACCATATATTTT.

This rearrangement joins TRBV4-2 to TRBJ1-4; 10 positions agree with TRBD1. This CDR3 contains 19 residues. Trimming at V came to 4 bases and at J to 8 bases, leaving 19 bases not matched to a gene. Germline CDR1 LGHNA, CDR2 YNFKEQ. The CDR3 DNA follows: TGTGCCAGCAGCCTAAGAGAGGGGGTAGGGACAGGGGTTCGCGAAAAACTGTTTTTT. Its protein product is CASSLREGVGTGVREKLFF.

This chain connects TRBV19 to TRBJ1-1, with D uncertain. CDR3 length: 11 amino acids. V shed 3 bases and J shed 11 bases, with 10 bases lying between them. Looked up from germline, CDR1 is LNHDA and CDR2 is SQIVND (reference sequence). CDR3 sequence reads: CASSMGQRAFF. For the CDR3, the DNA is TGTGCCAGTAGTATGGGCCAGAGGGCTTTCTTT.